The 16 T cell receptor beta chains presented below share a single source sample, sequenced in a study of shared clonotypes between healthy human individuals. This table comes from immunoSEQ multiplex PCR, and its TCRdb copy is limited to in-frame clones, with some not included. The sample yields about 1 million clones, more than 60% seen once. Sequenced: memory CD4+ T cells sorted from blood. Subset specified: CD45RA-negative fraction. The receptor set was obtained from a man aged 18 to 35 in good health.

On this clone: A junction end diverges from the germline sequence, so it may reflect a read error. The chain links TRBV11-2 to TRBJ2-7; either TRBD1 or TRBD2 may fit D (5 bases each). Germline V gene data show CDR1 as SGHAT and CDR2 as FQNNGV. The CDR3 has 14 amino acids. CDR3 DNA sequence: TGTGCCAGCAGCCACCCTAGGATGCCGGGACCCCGAGACTTC. Residues: CASSHPRMPGPRDF.

J is TRBJ2-7 and V is TRBV28; the match to TRBD2 covers 11 bases. With 6 bases clipped from V and 0 bases from J, the junction kept 7 bases outside the gene matches. CDR1 is MDHEN, CDR2 SYDVKM, per germline. The CDR3 is made up of 16 amino acids. The DNA for the CDR3 is TGTGCCAGCAGAGCCCGTGGGACTAGCGGCTCCTACGAGCAGTACTTC. This sequence encodes CASRARGTSGSYEQYF.

The gene calls are TRBV18 and TRBJ2-5, with no clear D. The CDR3 spans 15 residues. Deletions cut 3 bases from V and 2 bases from J, with 13 bases between. Looked up from germline, CDR1 is KGHSH and CDR2 is LQKENI. The CDR3 here is CASSPPVKTQETQYF. The DNA for the CDR3 is TGTGCCAGCTCACCCCCAGTTAAGACACAAGAGACCCAGTACTTC.

The sample holds one count of this clone. This same CDR3 is encoded by further DNA sequences in the sample. The chain has TRBV2 and TRBJ1-1; D is perhaps TRBD1 (5 bases). V gave up 3 bases and J gave up 2 bases, with 7 bases separating them. The CDR3 totals 13 residues. In germline, CDR1 is SNHLY, CDR2 FYNNEI. CDR3 coding DNA: TGTGCCAGCAGTGAGCAGGGCAACACTGAAGCTTTCTTT. This sequence encodes CASSEQGNTEAFF.

With regard to this clone: An end of the junction differs from the germline gene, which may be a read error. The rearrangement uses TRBV11-2 and TRBJ1-2, with TRBD1 identical over 10 bases. Germline V gene sequence: CDR1 SGHAT, CDR2 FQNNGV. The CDR3 runs 15 residues. The CDR3 protein is CASTLDPGTGAGYTF. The CDR3, as DNA: TGTGCCAGCACCTTAGATCCCGGGACAGGGGCCGGCTACACCTTC.

The chain is built from TRBV5-1 and TRBJ2-5; TRBD2 aligns across 8 bases. CDR3 length: 15 residues. From germline, CDR1 is SGHRS and CDR2 YFSETQ. Trimming at V came to 1 base and at J to 3 bases, leaving 5 bases not matched to a gene. In DNA, the CDR3 is TGCGCCAGCAGCTTGAGGGCGCGGGGGGAAGAGACCCAGTACTTC. This gives the protein CASSLRARGEETQYF.

The chain is built from TRBV7-2 and TRBJ2-7; no firm D call. V was clipped by 5 bases and J by 0 bases, with 14 bases between them. Germline-derived CDR1 and CDR2 are SGHTA and FQGNSA. This CDR3 is 15 amino acids long. CDR3 sequence reads: CASSIDTTSSYEQYF. In DNA, the CDR3 is TGTGCCAGCAGCATCGACACCACCAGCTCCTACGAGCAGTACTTC.

The chain has TRBV2 and TRBJ1-3; 7 nucleotides line up with TRBD1. This CDR3 region has 15 residues. CDR1 and CDR2 (germline): SNHLY, FYNNEI. V shed 5 bases and J 4 bases; nucleotides not matched to a gene: 8. The CDR3 is CASSWGQSFGNTIYF. The DNA for the CDR3 is TGTGCCAGCAGTTGGGGACAGAGCTTCGGAAACACCATATATTTT.

The chain uses TRBV21-1 and TRBJ2-3; the table's D call of TRBD1 was not tested on the DNA. TRBV21-1 is classified as a pseudogene. CDR3 size: 17 residues. The CDR3 nucleotides read TGTGCCAGCAGCAAAGTTACGGGACAGGGGGCAAGGGATACGCAGTATTTT. This sequence encodes CASSKVTGQGARDTQYF.

This rearrangement joins TRBV5-6 to TRBJ2-2; tentatively, D is TRBD1 or TRBD2 (5 bases each). The germline V gene has CDR1 SGHDT and CDR2 YYEEEE. The CDR3 is 14 residues long. Trimming stripped 4 bases from V and 4 bases from J, with 11 bases between. Here the CDR3 DNA reads TGTGCCAGCAGCCCGGGGCAGCCCACCGGGGAGCTGTTTTTT. Translated: CASSPGQPTGELFF.

Here the CDR3 DNA reads TGCAGCGTTGAACTGCAATTAGGGCTAGCGTCCCTGGCCCAGTACTTC. This translates into CSVELQLGLASLAQYF. J is TRBJ2-5 and V is TRBV29-1; possible D gene TRBD2, 6 bases. The CDR3 runs to 16 residues. The V gene's germline CDR1 is SQVTM and CDR2 ANQGSEA. Trimming took off 2 bases at V and 9 bases at J, with 25 bases between the two ends. Variable domain in full (rest from reference TRBV29-1 and TRBJ2-5): SAVISQKPSRDICQRGTSLTIQCQVDSQVTMMFWYRQQPGQSLTLIATANQGSEATYESGFVIDKFPISRPNLTFSTLTVSNMSPEDSSIYLCSVELQLGLASLAQYFGPGTRLLVL.

J is TRBJ2-5 and V is TRBV19; 13 nucleotides align to TRBD2. V lost 5 bases and J lost 3; bases outside the gene matches: 3. The germline CDR1 and CDR2 sequences are LNHDA and SQIVND (reference sequence). This CDR3 spans 15 amino acids. The CDR3 is CASSAGTSGKETQYF. The CDR3 DNA reads TGTGCCAGTAGTGCGGGGACTAGCGGGAAAGAGACCCAGTACTTC. The variable domain in full, completed from reference TRBV19 and TRBJ2-5, reads DGGITQSPKYLFRKEGQNVTLSCEQNLNHDAMYWYRQDPGQGLRLIYYSQIVNDFQKGDIAEGYSVSREKKESFPLTVTSAQKNPTAFYLCASSAGTSGKETQYFGPGTRLLVL.

Worth noting for this clone: In the same sample, other DNA sequences code for this CDR3. The chain links TRBV6-5 to TRBJ1-6; possibly TRBD1 for D (6 bases). CDR1 and CDR2 from the germline V gene are MNHEY and SVGAGI. With 2 bases removed from V and 6 bases from J, the gap between germline ends came to 8 bases. The CDR3 consists of 14 residues. The CDR3 spells CASSYGQSNSPLHF. DNA of the CDR3: TGTGCCAGCAGTTACGGACAGAGTAATTCACCCCTCCACTTT.

The chain has TRBV27 and TRBJ1-1, with D uncertain. The V and J ends lost 3 bases and 1 base respectively, with 9 bases between them. Germline CDR1 MNHEY, CDR2 SMNVEV (reference sequence). The CDR3 runs 14 residues. Here the CDR3 DNA reads TGTGCCAGCAGTTTGGGAGGAGGGAACACTGAAGCTTTCTTT. It encodes CASSLGGGNTEAFF.

A remark on this clone: The sample holds other DNA sequences that translate to the same CDR3. The V call is TRBV29-1, the J call TRBJ2-7, with TRBD1 matching 7 bases. The germline V gene has CDR1 SQVTM and CDR2 ANQGSEA. The J segment lost 0 bases and the V segment lost 5 bases, leaving 1 base of the junction unmatched. The CDR3 loop spans 12 amino acids. CDR3 region: CSVRDSSYEQYF. The CDR3 region has the DNA TGCAGCGTTCGGGACAGCTCCTACGAGCAGTACTTC.

CDR3 in amino acids: CASSVGARQGGSTEQYF. The CDR3 DNA reads TGTGCCAGCAGCGTAGGCGCCCGGCAGGGGGGTTCTACGGAGCAGTACTTC. The genes are TRBV9 and TRBJ2-7, with a tentative D call TRBD1 (7 bases). There are 17 residues in the CDR3. V shed 0 bases and J shed 7 bases, with 23 bases lying between them. Germline values: CDR1 SGDLS, CDR2 YYNGEE.